This TCR beta chain was retrieved from a study of CD8+ T cells in alopecia areata. General observations from the study: Researchers report lesional scalp, most notably alopecia totalis/universalis, outstripped normal scalp in clonality. The study found TCR sharing across patients less clear than in mice, possibly for HLA reasons.

Germline CDR1 SGHNT, CDR2 YYREEE (reference sequence). V shed 2 bases and J 4 bases; nucleotides not matched to a gene: 6. The CDR3 loop spans 15 amino acids. Investigators sorted PBMCs to obtain both CD4+ and CD8+ T cells. RNA was isolated and reverse transcribed to cDNA, the sequencing template. Sequencing was performed with immunoSEQ multiplex PCR; in TCRdb, only in-frame clones are kept and a portion is missing. The table records roughly 150,000 clones, roughly 50% of them present only once. Comment on this clone: Antigen: not known.

What was sequenced was CD4+ T cells sorted from blood. This chain joins TRBV5-4 and TRBJ2-1; 7 nucleotides match TRBD2. This sequence was found in a human donor in good health. CDR3 loop: CASSLGGLEYNEQFF. Written as DNA, the CDR3 is TGTGCCAGCAGCTTAGGCGGACTAGAATACAATGAGCAGTTCTTC.